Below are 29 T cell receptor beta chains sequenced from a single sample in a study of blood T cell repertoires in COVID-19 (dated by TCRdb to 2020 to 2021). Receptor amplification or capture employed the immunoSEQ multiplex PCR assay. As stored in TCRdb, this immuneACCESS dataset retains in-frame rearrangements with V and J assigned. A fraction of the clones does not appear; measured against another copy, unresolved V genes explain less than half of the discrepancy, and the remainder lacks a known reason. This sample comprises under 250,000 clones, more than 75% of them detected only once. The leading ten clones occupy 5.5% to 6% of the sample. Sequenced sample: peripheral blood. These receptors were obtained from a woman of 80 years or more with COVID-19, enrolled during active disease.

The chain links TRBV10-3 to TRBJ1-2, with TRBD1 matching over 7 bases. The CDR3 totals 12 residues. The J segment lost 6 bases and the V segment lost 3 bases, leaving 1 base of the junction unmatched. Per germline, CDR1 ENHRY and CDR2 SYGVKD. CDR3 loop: CAISEGGDGYTF. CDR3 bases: TGTGCCATCAGTGAAGGGGGCGATGGCTACACCTTC.

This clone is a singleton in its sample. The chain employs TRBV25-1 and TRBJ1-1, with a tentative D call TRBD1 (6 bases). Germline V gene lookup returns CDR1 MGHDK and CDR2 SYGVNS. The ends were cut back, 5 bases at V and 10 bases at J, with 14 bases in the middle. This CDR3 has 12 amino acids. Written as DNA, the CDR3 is TGTGCCAGCAGTCCAGGGGTAGGGCGAGCTTTCTTT. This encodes CASSPGVGRAFF.

CDR3 nucleotide sequence: TGTGCCAGCGGGAGACAAACTAATGAAAAACTGTTTTTT. It translates to CASGRQTNEKLFF. The rearrangement uses TRBV2 and TRBJ1-4, with unresolved D. The CDR3 spans 13 residues. The V end lost 8 bases, the J end lost 1 base, and 8 bases lay between the germline ends. Germline V CDR1 and CDR2: SNHLY, FYNNEI.

In nucleotides, the CDR3 is TGTGCCAGCAGCTTAGGCCACAGCTACGAGCAGTACTTC. Its protein is CASSLGHSYEQYF. The genes are TRBV11-3 and TRBJ2-7; no firm D call. The CDR3 loop spans 13 amino acids. Germline V CDR1 and CDR2: SGHNT, YENEEA. V shed 1 base and J shed 3 bases, with 7 bases lying between them.

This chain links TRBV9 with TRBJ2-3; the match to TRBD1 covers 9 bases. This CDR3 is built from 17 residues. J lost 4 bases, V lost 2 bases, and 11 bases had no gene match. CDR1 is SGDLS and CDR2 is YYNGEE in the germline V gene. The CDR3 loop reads CASSVGSPGQGSDTQYF. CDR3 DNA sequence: TGTGCCAGCAGCGTCGGAAGCCCGGGACAGGGTTCAGATACGCAGTATTTT.

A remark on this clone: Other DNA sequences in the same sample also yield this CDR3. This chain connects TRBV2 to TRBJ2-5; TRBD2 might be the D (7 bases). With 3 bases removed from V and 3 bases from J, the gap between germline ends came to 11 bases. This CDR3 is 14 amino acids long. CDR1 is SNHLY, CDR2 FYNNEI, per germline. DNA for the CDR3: TGTGCCAGCAGTGATTCGGGGGGCAAAGAGACCCAGTACTTC. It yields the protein CASSDSGGKETQYF.

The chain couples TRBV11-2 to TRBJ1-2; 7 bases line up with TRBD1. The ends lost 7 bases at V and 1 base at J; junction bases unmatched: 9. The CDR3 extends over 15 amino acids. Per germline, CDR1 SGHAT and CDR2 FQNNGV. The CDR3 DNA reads TGTGCCAGCACTACGGGACAGATTCATAACTATGGCTACACCTTC. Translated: CASTTGQIHNYGYTF.

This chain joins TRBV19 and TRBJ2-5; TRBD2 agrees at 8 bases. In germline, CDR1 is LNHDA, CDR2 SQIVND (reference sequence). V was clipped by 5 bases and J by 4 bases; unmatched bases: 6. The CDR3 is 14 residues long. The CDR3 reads CASSPRTSPETQYF. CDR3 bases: TGTGCCAGTAGTCCGAGGACTAGCCCAGAGACCCAGTACTTC.

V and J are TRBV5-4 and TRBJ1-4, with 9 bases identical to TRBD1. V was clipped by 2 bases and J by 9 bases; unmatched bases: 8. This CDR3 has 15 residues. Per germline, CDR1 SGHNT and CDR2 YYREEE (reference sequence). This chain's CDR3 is CASSFGRQGVQKLFF. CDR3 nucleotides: TGTGCCAGCAGCTTCGGGAGACAGGGGGTGCAAAAACTGTTTTTT. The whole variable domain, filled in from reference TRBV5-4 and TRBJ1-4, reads ETGVTQSPTHLIKTRGQQVTLRCSSQSGHNTVSWYQQALGQGPQFIFQYYREEENGRGNFPPRFSGLQFPNYSSELNVNALELDDSALYLCASSFGRQGVQKLFFGSGTQLSVL.

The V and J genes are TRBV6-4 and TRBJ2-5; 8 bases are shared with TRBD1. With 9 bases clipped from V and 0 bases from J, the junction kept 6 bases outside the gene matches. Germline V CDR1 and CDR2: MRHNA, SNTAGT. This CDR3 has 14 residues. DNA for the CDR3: TGTGCCAGTGAGACAGGGGCCCACCAAGAGACCCAGTACTTC. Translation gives CASETGAHQETQYF.

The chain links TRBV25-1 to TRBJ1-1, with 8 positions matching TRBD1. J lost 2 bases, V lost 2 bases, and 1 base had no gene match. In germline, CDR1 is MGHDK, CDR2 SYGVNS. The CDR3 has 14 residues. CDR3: CASSEGQGNTEAFF. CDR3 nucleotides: TGTGCCAGCAGTGAAGGACAGGGAAACACTGAAGCTTTCTTT.

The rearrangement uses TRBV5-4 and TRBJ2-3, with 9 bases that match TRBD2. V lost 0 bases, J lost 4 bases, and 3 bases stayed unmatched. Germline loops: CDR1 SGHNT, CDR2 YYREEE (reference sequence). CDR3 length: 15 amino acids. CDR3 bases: TGTGCCAGCAGCTTGGAACTAGCGGGTTCAGATACGCAGTATTTT. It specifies CASSLELAGSDTQYF.

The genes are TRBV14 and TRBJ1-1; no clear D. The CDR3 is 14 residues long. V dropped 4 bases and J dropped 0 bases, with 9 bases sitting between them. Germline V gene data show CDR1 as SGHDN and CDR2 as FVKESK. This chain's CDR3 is CASSREIMNTEAFF. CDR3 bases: TGTGCCAGCAGCCGTGAGATCATGAACACTGAAGCTTTCTTT.

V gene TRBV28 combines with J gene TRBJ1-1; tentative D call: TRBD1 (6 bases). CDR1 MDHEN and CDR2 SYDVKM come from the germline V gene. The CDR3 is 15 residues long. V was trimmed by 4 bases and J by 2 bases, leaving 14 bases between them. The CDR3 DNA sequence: TGTGCCAGCAGTTCCGCTGGGACATTCAACACTGAAGCTTTCTTT. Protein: CASSSAGTFNTEAFF.

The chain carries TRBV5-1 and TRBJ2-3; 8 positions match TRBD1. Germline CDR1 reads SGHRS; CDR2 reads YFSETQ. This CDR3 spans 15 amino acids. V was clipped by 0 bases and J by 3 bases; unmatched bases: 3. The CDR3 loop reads CASSLADRVTDTQYF. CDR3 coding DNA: TGCGCCAGCAGCTTGGCGGACAGGGTTACAGATACGCAGTATTTT.

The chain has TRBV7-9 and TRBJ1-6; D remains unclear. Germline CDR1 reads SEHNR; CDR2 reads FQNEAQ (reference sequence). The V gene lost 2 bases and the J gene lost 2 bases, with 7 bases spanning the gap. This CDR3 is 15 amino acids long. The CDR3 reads CASSLHRAYNSPLHF. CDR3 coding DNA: TGTGCCAGCAGCTTACATCGAGCCTATAATTCACCCCTCCACTTT.

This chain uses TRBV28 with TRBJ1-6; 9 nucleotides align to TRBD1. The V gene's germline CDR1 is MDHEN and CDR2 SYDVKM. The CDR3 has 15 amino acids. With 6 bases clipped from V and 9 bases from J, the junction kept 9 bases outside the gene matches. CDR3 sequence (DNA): TGTGCCAGCAGCTGGGGGACAGGGACAGGTTCACCCCTCCACTTT. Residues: CASSWGTGTGSPLHF.

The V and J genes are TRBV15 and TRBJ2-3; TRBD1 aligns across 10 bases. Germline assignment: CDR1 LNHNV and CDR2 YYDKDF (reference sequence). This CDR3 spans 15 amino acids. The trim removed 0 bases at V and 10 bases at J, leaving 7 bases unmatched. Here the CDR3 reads CATSREQAGTGAQYF. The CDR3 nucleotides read TGTGCCACCAGCAGAGAACAGGCCGGGACAGGGGCGCAGTATTTT.

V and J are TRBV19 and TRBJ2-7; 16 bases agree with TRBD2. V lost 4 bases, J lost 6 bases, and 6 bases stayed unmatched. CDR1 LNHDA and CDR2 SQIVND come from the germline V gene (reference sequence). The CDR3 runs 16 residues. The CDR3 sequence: CASSRGLAGGQAEQYF. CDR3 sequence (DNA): TGTGCCAGTAGTAGGGGACTAGCGGGGGGGCAGGCCGAGCAGTACTTC.

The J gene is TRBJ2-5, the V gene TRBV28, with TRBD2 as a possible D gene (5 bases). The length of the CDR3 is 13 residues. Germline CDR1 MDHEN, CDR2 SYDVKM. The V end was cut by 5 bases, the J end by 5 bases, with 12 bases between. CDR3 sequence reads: CASSGSVVETQYF. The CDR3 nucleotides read TGTGCCAGCAGTGGTAGCGTTGTTGAGACCCAGTACTTC.

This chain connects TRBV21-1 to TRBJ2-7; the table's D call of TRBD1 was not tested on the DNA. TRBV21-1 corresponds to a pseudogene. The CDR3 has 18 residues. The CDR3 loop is CASSIRDRGTLKSYEQYV. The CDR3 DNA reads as TGTGCCAGCAGCATCCGGGACAGGGGCACCCTTAAGTCCTACGAGCAGTACGTC.

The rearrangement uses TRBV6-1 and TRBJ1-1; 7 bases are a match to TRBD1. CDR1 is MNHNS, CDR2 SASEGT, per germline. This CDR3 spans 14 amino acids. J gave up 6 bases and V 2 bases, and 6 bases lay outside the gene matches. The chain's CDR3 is CASSEYEGAAEAFF. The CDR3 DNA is TGTGCCAGCAGTGAATACGAGGGGGCCGCTGAAGCTTTCTTT.

The CDR3 protein is CASSIVGTGVPGANVLTF. The CDR3 DNA follows: TGTGCCAGTAGTATAGTCGGGACAGGGGTGCCCGGGGCCAACGTCCTGACTTTC. The J gene is TRBJ2-6, the V gene TRBV19, with TRBD1 identical over 10 bases. CDR3 length equals 18 residues. The J segment lost 4 bases and the V segment lost 1 base, leaving 7 bases of the junction unmatched. Germline V lookup: CDR1 LNHDA, CDR2 SQIVND (reference sequence). The whole variable domain, remainder taken from reference TRBV19 and TRBJ2-6, is DGGITQSPKYLFRKEGQNVTLSCEQNLNHDAMYWYRQDPGQGLRLIYYSQIVNDFQKGDIAEGYSVSREKKESFPLTVTSAQKNPTAFYLCASSIVGTGVPGANVLTFGAGSRLTVL.

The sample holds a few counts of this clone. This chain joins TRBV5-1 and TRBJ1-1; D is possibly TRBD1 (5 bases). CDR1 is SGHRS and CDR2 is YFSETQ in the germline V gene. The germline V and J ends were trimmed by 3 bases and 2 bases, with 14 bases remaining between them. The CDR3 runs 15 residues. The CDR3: CASSWGGDINTEAFF. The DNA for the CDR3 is TGCGCCAGCAGCTGGGGGGGTGACATTAACACTGAAGCTTTCTTT.

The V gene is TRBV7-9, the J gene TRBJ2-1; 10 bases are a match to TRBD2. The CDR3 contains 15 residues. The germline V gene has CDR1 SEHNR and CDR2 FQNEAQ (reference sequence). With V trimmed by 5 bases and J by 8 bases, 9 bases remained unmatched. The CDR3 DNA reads TGTGCCAGCAGCGTTTCCGGGACTAGCGTAGATGAGCAGTTCTTC. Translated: CASSVSGTSVDEQFF. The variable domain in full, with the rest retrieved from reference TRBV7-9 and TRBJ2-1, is DTGVSQNPRHKITKRGQNVTFRCDPISEHNRLYWYRQTLGQGPEFLTYFQNEAQLEKSRLLSDRFSAERPKGSFSTLEIQRTEQGDSAMYLCASSVSGTSVDEQFFGPGTRLTVL.

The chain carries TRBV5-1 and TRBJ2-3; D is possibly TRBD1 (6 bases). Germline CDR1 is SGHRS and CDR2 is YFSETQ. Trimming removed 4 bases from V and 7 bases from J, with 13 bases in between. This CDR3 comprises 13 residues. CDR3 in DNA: TGCGCCAGCAGCGAACCACAGGGCTATACGCAGTATTTT. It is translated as CASSEPQGYTQYF.

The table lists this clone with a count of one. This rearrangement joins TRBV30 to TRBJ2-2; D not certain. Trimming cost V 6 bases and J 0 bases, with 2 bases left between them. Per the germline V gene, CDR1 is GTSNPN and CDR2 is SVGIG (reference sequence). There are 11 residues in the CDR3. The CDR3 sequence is CACSNTGELFF. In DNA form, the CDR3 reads TGTGCCTGCTCGAACACCGGGGAGCTGTTTTTT.

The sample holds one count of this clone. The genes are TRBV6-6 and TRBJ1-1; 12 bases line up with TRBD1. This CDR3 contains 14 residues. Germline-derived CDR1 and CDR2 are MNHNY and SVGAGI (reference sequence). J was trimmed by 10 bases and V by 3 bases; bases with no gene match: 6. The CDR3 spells CASSYSPGQGAAFF. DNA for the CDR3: TGTGCCAGCAGTTATTCTCCGGGACAGGGGGCAGCTTTCTTT.

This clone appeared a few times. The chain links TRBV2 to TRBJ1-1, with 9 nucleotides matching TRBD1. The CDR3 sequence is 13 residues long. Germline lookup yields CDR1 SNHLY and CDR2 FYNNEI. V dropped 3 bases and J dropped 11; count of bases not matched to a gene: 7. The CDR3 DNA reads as TGTGCCAGCAGTGAGAGGGGGACAGGGATCGCTTTCTTT. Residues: CASSERGTGIAFF.